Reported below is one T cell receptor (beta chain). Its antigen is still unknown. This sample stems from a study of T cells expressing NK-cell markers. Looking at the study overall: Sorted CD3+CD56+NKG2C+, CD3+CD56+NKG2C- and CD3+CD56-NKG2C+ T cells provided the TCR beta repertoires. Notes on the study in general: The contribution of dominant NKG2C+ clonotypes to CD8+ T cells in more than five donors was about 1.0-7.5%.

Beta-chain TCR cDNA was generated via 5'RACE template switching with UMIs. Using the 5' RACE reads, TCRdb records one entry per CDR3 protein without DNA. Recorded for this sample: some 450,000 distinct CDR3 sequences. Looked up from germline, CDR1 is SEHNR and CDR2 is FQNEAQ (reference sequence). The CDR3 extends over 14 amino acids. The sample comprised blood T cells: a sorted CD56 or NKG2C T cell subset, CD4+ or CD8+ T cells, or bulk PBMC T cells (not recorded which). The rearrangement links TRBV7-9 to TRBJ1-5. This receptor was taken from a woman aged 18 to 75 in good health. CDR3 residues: CASSLGGLDQPQHF.